This TCR beta chain was identified during a study of T-cell reconstitution after alpha-beta-depleted transplantation in children. Overall study results and limits: The main origin of T-cell counts and diversity one year after transplant was newly produced T cells. For some patients, TCRbeta diversity was high at day 60 because of recipient T cells and thymic progenitors that survived. Reportedly, only several hundred clones from non-depleted graft cells drove alpha-beta T-cell counts at about two months.

Preparation of the TCRbeta library used unique molecular identifiers. A single record per CDR3 protein comes from TCRdb applying MiXCR to the PCR reads. This sample has approximately 500,000 distinct CDR3 sequences, with 25% to 30% found just once. Turning to this clonotype: What it recognizes is unknown.

In germline, CDR1 is SQVTM, CDR2 ANQGSEA. V was clipped by 4 bases and J by 5 bases, with 11 bases between them. The CDR3 totals 12 residues. This TCR came from a boy younger than two with Wiskott-Aldrich syndrome, due to receive a stem cell transplant. The specimen was PBMCs, collected before TCRalphabeta/CD19-depleted stem cell transplant. The gene calls are TRBV29-1 and TRBJ2-5; D is ambiguous. DNA for the CDR3: TGCAGCGTTGCAACAGCAATGGAGACCCAGTACTTC. As protein: CSVATAMETQYF.